What follows describes a single T cell receptor (beta chain). This entry comes from a study of blood T cell repertoires in COVID-19. The overall study: From the United States, Italy and Spain came samples of acute and convalescent COVID-19. The cDNA or gDNA used as material had been derived from T cells, B-cell-depleted T cells, or PBMCs.

This CDR3 is built from 15 residues. V shed 3 bases and J 9 bases; nucleotides not matched to a gene: 8. From germline, CDR1 is ENHRY and CDR2 SYGVKD. Patients from Seattle were sampled longitudinally, starting during active infection. Study processing details: Reference gene primer amplification yielded estimated nucleated cell counts. The data were produced by immunoSEQ multiplex PCR, yet TCRdb's version contains in-frame clones alone and is incomplete. D and trimming come from the DNA, and the V and J calls and clone size come from that table. In the table there are 250,000 to 400,000 clones, approximately 89% of which are singletons.

The rearrangement joins TRBV10-3 to TRBJ2-1, with 10 bases fitting TRBD2. The material sequenced was peripheral blood. The receptor was derived from a woman in her 30s with COVID-19, enrolled during active disease. The CDR3 spells CAISDLLAGRSEQFF. The CDR3 bases are TGTGCCATCAGTGATTTACTAGCGGGGCGGTCTGAGCAGTTCTTC.